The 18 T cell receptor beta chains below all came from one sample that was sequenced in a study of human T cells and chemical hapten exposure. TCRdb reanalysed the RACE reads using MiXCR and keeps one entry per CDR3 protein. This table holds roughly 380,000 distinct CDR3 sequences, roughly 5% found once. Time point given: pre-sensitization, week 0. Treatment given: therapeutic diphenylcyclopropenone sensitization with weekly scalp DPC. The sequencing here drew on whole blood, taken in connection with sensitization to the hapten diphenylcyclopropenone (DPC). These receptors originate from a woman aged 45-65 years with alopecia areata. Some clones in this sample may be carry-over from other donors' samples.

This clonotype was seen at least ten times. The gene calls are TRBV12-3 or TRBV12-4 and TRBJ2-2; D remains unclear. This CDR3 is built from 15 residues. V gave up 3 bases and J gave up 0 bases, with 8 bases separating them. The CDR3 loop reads CASSFTHTNTGELFF. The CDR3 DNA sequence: TGTGCCAGCAGTTTTACACATACGAACACCGGGGAGCTGTTTTTT.

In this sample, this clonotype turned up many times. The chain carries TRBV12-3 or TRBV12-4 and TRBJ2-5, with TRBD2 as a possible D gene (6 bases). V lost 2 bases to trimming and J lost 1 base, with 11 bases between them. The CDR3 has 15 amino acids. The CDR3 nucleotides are TGTGCCAGCAGTTTATTGGAGGGGCCCCAAGAGACCCAGTACTTC. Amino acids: CASSLLEGPQETQYF.

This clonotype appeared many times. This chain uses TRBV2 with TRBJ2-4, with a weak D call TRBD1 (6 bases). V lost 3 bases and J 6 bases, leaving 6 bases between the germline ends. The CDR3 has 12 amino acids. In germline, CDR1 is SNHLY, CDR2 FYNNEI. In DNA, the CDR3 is TGTGCCAGCAGTGAGGACAGAAACATTCAGTACTTC. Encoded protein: CASSEDRNIQYF. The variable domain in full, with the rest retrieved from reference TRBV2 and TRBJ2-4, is EPEVTQTPSHQVTQMGQEVILRCVPISNHLYFYWYRQILGQKVEFLVSFYNNEISEKSEIFDDQFSVERPDGSNFTLKIRSTKLEDSAMYFCASSEDRNIQYFGAGTRLSVL.

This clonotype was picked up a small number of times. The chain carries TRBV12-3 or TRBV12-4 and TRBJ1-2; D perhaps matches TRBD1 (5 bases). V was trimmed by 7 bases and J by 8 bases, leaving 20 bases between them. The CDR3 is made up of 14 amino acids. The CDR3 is CASNRAGHGMGYTF. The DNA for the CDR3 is TGTGCCAGCAATCGAGCGGGGCACGGGATGGGCTACACCTTC.

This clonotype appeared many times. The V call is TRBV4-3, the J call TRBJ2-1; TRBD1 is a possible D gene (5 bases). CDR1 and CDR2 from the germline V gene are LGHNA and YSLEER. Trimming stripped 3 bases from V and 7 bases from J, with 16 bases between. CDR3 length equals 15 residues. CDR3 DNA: TGCGCCAGCAGCCACCTCCTGGGGCCGGCGAATGAGCAGTTCTTC. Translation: CASSHLLGPANEQFF.

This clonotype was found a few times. The CDR3 DNA reads as TGCGCCAGCAGTGAGTCCCTAAGAAGGACGGTGGAATTGAACACCGGGGAGCTGTTTTTT. Protein product: CASSESLRRTVELNTGELFF. The chain links TRBV10-1 to TRBJ2-2; no definite D call. There are 20 residues in the CDR3. Trimming shortened V by 0 bases and J by 1 base, and 21 bases separated the two germline ends. Germline V CDR1 and CDR2: WNHNN, SYGVQD (reference sequence).

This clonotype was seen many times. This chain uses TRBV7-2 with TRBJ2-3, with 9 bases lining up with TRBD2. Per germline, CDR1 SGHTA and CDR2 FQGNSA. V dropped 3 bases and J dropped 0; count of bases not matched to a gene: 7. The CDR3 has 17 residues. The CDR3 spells CASSFQPSGMSTDTQYF. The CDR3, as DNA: TGTGCCAGCAGCTTTCAGCCTAGCGGGATGAGCACAGATACGCAGTATTTT. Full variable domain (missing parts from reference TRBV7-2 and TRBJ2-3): GAGVSQSPSNKVTEKGKDVELRCDPISGHTALYWYRQSLGQGLEFLIYFQGNSAPDKSGLPSDRFSAERTGGSVSTLTIQRTQQEDSAVYLCASSFQPSGMSTDTQYFGPGTRLTVL.

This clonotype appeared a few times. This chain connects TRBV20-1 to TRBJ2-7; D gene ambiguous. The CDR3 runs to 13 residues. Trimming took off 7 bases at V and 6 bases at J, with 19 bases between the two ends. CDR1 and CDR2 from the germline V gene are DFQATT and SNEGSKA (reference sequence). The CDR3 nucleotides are TGCAGTGGAGTAACGAGAGTTACTGGCGAGCAGTACTTC. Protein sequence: CSGVTRVTGEQYF.

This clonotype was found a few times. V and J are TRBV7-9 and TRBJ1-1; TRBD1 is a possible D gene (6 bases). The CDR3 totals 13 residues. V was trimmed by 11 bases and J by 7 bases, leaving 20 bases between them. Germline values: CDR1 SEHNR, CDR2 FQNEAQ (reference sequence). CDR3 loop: CAGAGGLVDEAFF. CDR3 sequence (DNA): TGTGCCGGCGCCGGGGGCCTAGTGGATGAAGCTTTCTTT.

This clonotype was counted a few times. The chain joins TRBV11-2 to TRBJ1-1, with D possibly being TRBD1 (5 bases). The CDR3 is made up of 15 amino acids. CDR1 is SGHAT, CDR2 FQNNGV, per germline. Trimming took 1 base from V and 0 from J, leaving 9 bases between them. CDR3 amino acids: CASSLAEGMNTEAFF. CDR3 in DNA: TGTGCCAGCAGCTTAGCAGAGGGGATGAACACTGAAGCTTTCTTT.

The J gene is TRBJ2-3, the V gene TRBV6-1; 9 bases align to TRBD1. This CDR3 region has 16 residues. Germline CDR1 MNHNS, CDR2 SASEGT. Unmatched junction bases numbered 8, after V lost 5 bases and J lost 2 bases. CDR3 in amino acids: CASSIRQGDPTDTQYF. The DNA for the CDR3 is TGTGCCAGCAGTATTAGACAGGGGGATCCCACAGATACGCAGTATTTT.

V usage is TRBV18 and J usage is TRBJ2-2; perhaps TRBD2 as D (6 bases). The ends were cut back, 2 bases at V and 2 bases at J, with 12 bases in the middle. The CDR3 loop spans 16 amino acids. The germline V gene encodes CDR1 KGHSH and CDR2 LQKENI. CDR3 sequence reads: CASSPKAGRNTGELFF. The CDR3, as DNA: TGTGCCAGCTCACCAAAGGCGGGGCGAAACACCGGGGAGCTGTTTTTT. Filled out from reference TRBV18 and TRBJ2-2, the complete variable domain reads NAGVMQNPRHLVRRRGQEARLRCSPMKGHSHVYWYRQLPEEGLKFMVYLQKENIIDESGMPKERFSAEFPKEGPSILRIQQVVRGDSAAYFCASSPKAGRNTGELFFGEGSRLTVL.

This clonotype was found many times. CDR3 protein: CASSLPQGALGNEQFF. Written as DNA, the CDR3 is TGCGCCAGCAGCTTGCCACAGGGGGCACTCGGGAATGAGCAGTTCTTC. The chain couples TRBV5-1 to TRBJ2-1, with 9 bases identical to TRBD1. The CDR3 loop spans 16 amino acids. Germline CDR1 is SGHRS and CDR2 is YFSETQ. Trimming cost V 1 base and J 7 bases; bases outside gene matches: 9.

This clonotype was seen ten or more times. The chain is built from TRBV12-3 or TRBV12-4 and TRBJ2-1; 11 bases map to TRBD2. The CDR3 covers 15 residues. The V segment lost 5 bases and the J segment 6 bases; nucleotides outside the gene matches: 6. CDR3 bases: TGTGCCAGCAGTCCTACTAGCGGGAGATTCAATGAGCAGTTCTTC. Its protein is CASSPTSGRFNEQFF.

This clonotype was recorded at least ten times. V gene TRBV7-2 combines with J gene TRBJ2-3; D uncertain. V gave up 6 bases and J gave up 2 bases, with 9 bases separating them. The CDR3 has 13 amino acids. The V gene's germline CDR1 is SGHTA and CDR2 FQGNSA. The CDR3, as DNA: TGTGCCAGCAGACGCGCTACCACAGATACGCAGTATTTT. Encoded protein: CASRRATTDTQYF. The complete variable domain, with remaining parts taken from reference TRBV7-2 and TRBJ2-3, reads GAGVSQSPSNKVTEKGKDVELRCDPISGHTALYWYRQSLGQGLEFLIYFQGNSAPDKSGLPSDRFSAERTGGSVSTLTIQRTQQEDSAVYLCASRRATTDTQYFGPGTRLTVL.

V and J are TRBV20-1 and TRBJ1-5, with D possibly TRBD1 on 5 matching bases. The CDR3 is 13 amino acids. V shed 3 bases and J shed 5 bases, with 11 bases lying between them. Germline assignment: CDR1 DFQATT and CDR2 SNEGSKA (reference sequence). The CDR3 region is CSARWGRDQPQHF. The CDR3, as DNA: TGCAGTGCTAGGTGGGGCAGGGATCAGCCCCAGCATTTT.

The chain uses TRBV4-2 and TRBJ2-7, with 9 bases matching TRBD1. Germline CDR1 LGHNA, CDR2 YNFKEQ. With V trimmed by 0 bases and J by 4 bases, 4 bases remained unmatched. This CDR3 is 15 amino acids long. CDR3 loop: CASSQETGGMYEQYF. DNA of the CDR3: TGTGCCAGCAGCCAAGAGACAGGGGGGATGTACGAGCAGTACTTC.

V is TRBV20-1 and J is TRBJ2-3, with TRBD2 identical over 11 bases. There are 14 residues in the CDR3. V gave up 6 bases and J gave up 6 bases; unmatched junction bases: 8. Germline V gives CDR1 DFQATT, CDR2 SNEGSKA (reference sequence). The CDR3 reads CSAARSGGADTQYF. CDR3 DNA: TGCAGTGCCGCGCGTAGCGGGGGGGCTGATACGCAGTATTTT.